Included here is one T cell receptor beta chain sequence, with context. Its target is not known. MiXCR was run by TCRdb on the reads, yielding one entry per CDR3 protein. This sample has roughly 920,000 distinct CDR3 sequences; roughly 31% occur once, and the top ten carry over 12%. The entry originates in a study of T cell repertoires in cytomegalovirus infection. CDR1 is SGHVS, CDR2 FNYEAQ, per germline. Trimming took off 1 base at V and 0 bases at J, with 9 bases between the two ends. This CDR3 comprises 15 residues. The sequences come from cultured CD8+ T cells from PBMCs, collected from culture after CMV antigen stimulation. This TCR was sampled from a human donor in good health (CMV status not recorded). Some clones in this sample may be carry-over from other donors' samples. The chain is built from TRBV7-6 and TRBJ1-1, with D unclear. DNA of the CDR3: TGTGCCAGCAGCTTAGAAACAGATTTGAACACTGAAGCTTTCTTT. Amino acids: CASSLETDLNTEAFF.